A selection of T cell receptor beta chains follows, all from one sample in a study of OX40 agonist ivuxolimab in advanced cancers. The protocol was immunoSEQ multiplex PCR, while the TCRdb copy is restricted to in-frame clones and leaves out a portion. The table has about 62,000 clones, about four fifths seen once; the top ten hold about 11%. Source: CD4+ or CD8+ T cells sorted from blood, taken in a trial of the OX40 agonist ivuxolimab. These receptors all come from an adult with an advanced solid tumor such as melanoma, head and neck, liver or kidney cancer. CDR3s include the opening cysteine and the closing phenylalanine or tryptophan. The order of the fields is V gene, J gene, D gene, clone size, CDR3 DNA, CDR3 protein. The D gene is left open where the match is weak. Not every row has a clone size; where given, it reads once, few, many or a size class.

v_call: TRBV7-2; j_call: TRBJ2-7; d_call: NA; clone_size: NA; cdr3_nt: TGTGCCAGCAGCTTAGCTTGGACAGCGTCCTACGAGCAGTACTTC; cdr3_aa: CASSLAWTASYEQYF
v_call: TRBV6-1; j_call: TRBJ1-1; d_call: NA; clone_size: NA; cdr3_nt: TGTGCCACCATGATGAACACTGAAGCTTTCTTT; cdr3_aa: CATMMNTEAFF
v_call: TRBV4-1; j_call: TRBJ2-7; d_call: TRBD2; clone_size: NA; cdr3_nt: TGCGCCAGCAGCCAAGATACGGGGGGGAATTACGAGCAGTACTTC; cdr3_aa: CASSQDTGGNYEQYF
v_call: TRBV7-3; j_call: TRBJ2-7; d_call: NA; clone_size: NA; cdr3_nt: TGTGCCAGCAGCTTTGTCGACTACGAGCAGTACTTC; cdr3_aa: CASSFVDYEQYF
v_call: TRBV9; j_call: TRBJ2-7; d_call: TRBD2; clone_size: NA; cdr3_nt: TGTGCCAGCAGCGTAGCTACTAGCGGGGGCTACGAGCAGTACTTC; cdr3_aa: CASSVATSGGYEQYF
v_call: TRBV7-2; j_call: TRBJ2-4; d_call: NA; clone_size: NA; cdr3_nt: TGTGCCAGCAGCGCAGGACGTGACGGCGACATTCAGTACTTC; cdr3_aa: CASSAGRDGDIQYF
v_call: TRBV6-5; j_call: TRBJ2-7; d_call: NA; clone_size: once; cdr3_nt: TGTGCCAGCAGTTACAGATCGGGGACCTACGAGCAGTACTTC; cdr3_aa: CASSYRSGTYEQYF
v_call: TRBV7-2; j_call: TRBJ1-5; d_call: TRBD1; clone_size: NA; cdr3_nt: TGTGCCAGCAGCCTAACGACGGGACAGGGTCGAGGAAGCAATCAGCCCCAGCATTTT; cdr3_aa: CASSLTTGQGRGSNQPQHF
v_call: TRBV19; j_call: TRBJ1-5; d_call: NA; clone_size: NA; cdr3_nt: TGTGCCAGTAGTGCCGAACAGAGGGGCAATCAGCCCCAGCATTTT; cdr3_aa: CASSAEQRGNQPQHF
v_call: TRBV5-4; j_call: TRBJ2-2; d_call: TRBD1; clone_size: NA; cdr3_nt: TGTGCCAGCAGCTTCCGACAGGGGGATACCGGGGAGCTGTTTTTT; cdr3_aa: CASSFRQGDTGELFF
v_call: TRBV5-4; j_call: TRBJ2-7; d_call: NA; clone_size: NA; cdr3_nt: TGTGCCAGCAGCTTGAAAGGGACCCTAGGGGGATACGAGCAGTACTTC; cdr3_aa: CASSLKGTLGGYEQYF
v_call: TRBV6-5; j_call: TRBJ2-7; d_call: NA; clone_size: NA; cdr3_nt: TGTGCCAACAGTCCCACCGCGGACTCCGTCTACCGCTTC; cdr3_aa: CANSPTADSVYRF
v_call: TRBV5-1; j_call: TRBJ2-7; d_call: NA; clone_size: NA; cdr3_nt: TGCGCCAGCAGCCTAGGGGCTGCCTCTTCCTACGAGCAGTACTTC; cdr3_aa: CASSLGAASSYEQYF
v_call: TRBV7-3; j_call: TRBJ2-7; d_call: TRBD1; clone_size: NA; cdr3_nt: TGTGCCAGCAGCTTAACGGGACAGGGAGCTTTCTACGAGCAGTACTTC; cdr3_aa: CASSLTGQGAFYEQYF
v_call: TRBV27; j_call: TRBJ2-2; d_call: TRBD2; clone_size: NA; cdr3_nt: TGTGCCAGCAGCCTTAGCGGGGCAACGAACACCGGGGAGCTGTTTTTT; cdr3_aa: CASSLSGATNTGELFF
v_call: TRBV4-1; j_call: TRBJ2-3; d_call: TRBD2; clone_size: NA; cdr3_nt: TGCGCCAGCAGCCAAGAACTAGCGGGAGGCACAGATACGCAGTATTTT; cdr3_aa: CASSQELAGGTDTQYF
v_call: TRBV27; j_call: TRBJ2-3; d_call: NA; clone_size: NA; cdr3_nt: TGTGCCAGCAGTTTAATCCCCACAGATACGCAGTATTTT; cdr3_aa: CASSLIPTDTQYF
v_call: TRBV18; j_call: TRBJ2-3; d_call: TRBD1; clone_size: NA; cdr3_nt: TGTGCCAGCTCACAACCAGAGGGGGACAGTTATGTCACAGATACGCAGTATTTT; cdr3_aa: CASSQPEGDSYVTDTQYF
v_call: TRBV7-9; j_call: TRBJ2-3; d_call: NA; clone_size: NA; cdr3_nt: TGTGCCAGCAGCTTCCCAGGGGCTAGCACAGATACGCAGTATTTT; cdr3_aa: CASSFPGASTDTQYF
v_call: TRBV5-1; j_call: TRBJ2-2; d_call: TRBD2; clone_size: NA; cdr3_nt: TGCGCCAGCAGCCTAATGAGCGGGAGCAACACCGGGGAGCTGTTTTTT; cdr3_aa: CASSLMSGSNTGELFF
v_call: TRBV28; j_call: TRBJ1-5; d_call: NA; clone_size: NA; cdr3_nt: TGTGCCAGCAGTTTTTATATTTTAGAGGGACTCGAGGTAGGCAATCAGCCCCAGCATTTT; cdr3_aa: CASSFYILEGLEVGNQPQHF
v_call: TRBV19; j_call: TRBJ1-6; d_call: TRBD1; clone_size: NA; cdr3_nt: TGTGCCAGTACCTCGGGACAGGGCGTTTCACCCCTCCACTTT; cdr3_aa: CASTSGQGVSPLHF
v_call: TRBV10-3; j_call: TRBJ1-2; d_call: NA; clone_size: NA; cdr3_nt: TGTGCCATCAGTGACGGGGGGCCCGGCTACACCTTC; cdr3_aa: CAISDGGPGYTF
v_call: TRBV10-3; j_call: TRBJ2-3; d_call: TRBD1; clone_size: few; cdr3_nt: TGTGCCATCAGTTTCGAACCCGGGACAGGGAGTGGGGATACGCAGTATTTT; cdr3_aa: CAISFEPGTGSGDTQYF
v_call: TRBV6-5; j_call: TRBJ1-2; d_call: NA; clone_size: NA; cdr3_nt: TGTGCCAGCAGTTACTCGAAGGGACCCCCCCGAAATGGCTACACCTTC; cdr3_aa: CASSYSKGPPRNGYTF
v_call: TRBV29-1; j_call: TRBJ2-3; d_call: TRBD2; clone_size: NA; cdr3_nt: TGCAGCGTTGCGGGGGGATGGGGCACAGATACGCAGTATTTT; cdr3_aa: CSVAGGWGTDTQYF
v_call: TRBV9; j_call: TRBJ1-1; d_call: NA; clone_size: NA; cdr3_nt: TGTGCCAGCAGCGTAGCGGACAGAATTAGCAGGAGCACTGAAGCTTTCTTT; cdr3_aa: CASSVADRISRSTEAFF
v_call: TRBV2; j_call: TRBJ1-5; d_call: TRBD1; clone_size: NA; cdr3_nt: TGTGCCAGCAGGACAGGGGGCCCATATCAGCCCCAGCATTTT; cdr3_aa: CASRTGGPYQPQHF
v_call: TRBV5-6; j_call: TRBJ1-4; d_call: NA; clone_size: NA; cdr3_nt: TGTGCCAGCAGCTTGGACGGGGATAGGTATAGCAGGGAAGAAAAACTGTTTTTT; cdr3_aa: CASSLDGDRYSREEKLFF
v_call: TRBV9; j_call: TRBJ2-3; d_call: TRBD1; clone_size: NA; cdr3_nt: TGTGCCAGCAGCCCAGGACAGGGCGGGGATACGCAGTATTTT; cdr3_aa: CASSPGQGGDTQYF
v_call: TRBV7-3; j_call: TRBJ2-2; d_call: TRBD2; clone_size: NA; cdr3_nt: TGTGCCAGCAGCCTAGCGGGAGCGAACACCGGGGAGCTGTTTTTT; cdr3_aa: CASSLAGANTGELFF
v_call: TRBV18; j_call: TRBJ1-6; d_call: NA; clone_size: NA; cdr3_nt: TGTGCCAGCTCACAGGGGCCTAATTCACCCCTCCACTTT; cdr3_aa: CASSQGPNSPLHF
v_call: TRBV28; j_call: TRBJ1-1; d_call: NA; clone_size: once; cdr3_nt: TGTGCCAGTGGGGCAGGGATCAACACTGAAGCTTTCTTT; cdr3_aa: CASGAGINTEAFF
v_call: TRBV6-1; j_call: TRBJ2-1; d_call: NA; clone_size: NA; cdr3_nt: TGTGCCAGCACCCGAATAAACTCCTACAATGAGCAGTTCTTC; cdr3_aa: CASTRINSYNEQFF
v_call: TRBV2; j_call: TRBJ1-5; d_call: TRBD1; clone_size: NA; cdr3_nt: TGTGCCAGCAGGGGGGACAGGGCTTTTGATTATCAGCCCCAGCATTTT; cdr3_aa: CASRGDRAFDYQPQHF
v_call: TRBV9; j_call: TRBJ2-3; d_call: TRBD1; clone_size: NA; cdr3_nt: TGTGCCAGCACCGTTCGGCAGGGGGGCACAGATACGCAGTATTTT; cdr3_aa: CASTVRQGGTDTQYF